This passage covers 19 T cell receptor beta chains from one sample sequenced in a study of blood T cell repertoires in COVID-19. This table comes from immunoSEQ multiplex PCR, and its TCRdb copy is limited to in-frame clones, with some not included. The top ten hold 3.6% of the sample, which has about 170,000 clones, around 82% seen once. The sample was PBMCs or T cells enriched from blood (not recorded which). All receptors derive from a woman aged 45 to 65 in a cohort exposed to, infected with or recovered from COVID-19 (not recorded which).

V usage is TRBV3-1 (or the pseudogene TRBV3-2) and J usage is TRBJ2-2; 11 bases map to TRBD2. The ends lost 2 bases at V and 4 bases at J; junction bases unmatched: 6. Germline V lookup: CDR1 LGHDT, CDR2 YNNKEL (reference sequence). The CDR3 consists of 17 residues. CDR3 sequence: CASSQSTSGVSTGELFF. The CDR3 nucleotides are TGTGCCAGCAGCCAATCGACTAGCGGGGTTAGCACCGGGGAGCTGTTTTTT.

This sequence joins TRBV6-4 and TRBJ2-1, with D uncertain. The V end lost 7 bases, the J end lost 2 bases, and 18 bases lay between the germline ends. Germline V gene lookup returns CDR1 MRHNA and CDR2 SNTAGT. The CDR3 is made up of 16 amino acids. The CDR3: CASTPRASVTYNEQFF. CDR3 nucleotides: TGTGCCAGCACCCCCCGCGCGTCCGTTACCTACAATGAGCAGTTCTTC.

This chain joins TRBV7-9 and TRBJ2-1; perhaps TRBD1 as D (6 bases). The V end lost 5 bases, the J end lost 7 bases, and 18 bases lay between the germline ends. Germline V gene sequence: CDR1 SEHNR, CDR2 FQNEAQ (reference sequence). The CDR3 is made up of 15 amino acids. The chain's CDR3 is CASSIRTEVGNEQFF. The CDR3 DNA reads TGTGCCAGCAGCATACGGACAGAGGTAGGAAATGAGCAGTTCTTC.

The V call is TRBV5-1, the J call TRBJ1-6; D uncertain. The germline CDR1 and CDR2 sequences are SGHRS and YFSETQ. This CDR3 has 13 amino acids. V shed 6 bases and J shed 8 bases, with 12 bases lying between them. In nucleotides, the CDR3 is TGCGCCAGCACGTGGTCCGGGGATTCACCCCTCCACTTT. This translates into CASTWSGDSPLHF.

The chain carries TRBV6-2 or TRBV6-3 and TRBJ2-3, with 8 bases aligning to TRBD2. The trim removed 1 base at V and 3 bases at J, leaving 6 bases unmatched. The CDR3 has 16 amino acids. Germline CDR1 reads MNHEY; CDR2 reads SVGEGT. The CDR3 DNA reads TGTGCCAGCAGTTACTTTTGGCGGGGGGAAACAGATACGCAGTATTTT. It encodes CASSYFWRGETDTQYF.

The chain carries TRBV15 and TRBJ2-1; D might be TRBD1 (6 bases). Looked up from germline, CDR1 is LNHNV and CDR2 is YYDKDF (reference sequence). Trimming removed 1 base from V and 6 bases from J, with 10 bases in between. This CDR3 is built from 14 residues. The CDR3 here is CATSRAIGGNEQFF. The CDR3 bases are TGTGCCACCAGCAGAGCTATAGGGGGCAATGAGCAGTTCTTC.

The chain employs TRBV19 and TRBJ2-3, with 7 nucleotides matching TRBD2. V gave up 8 bases and J gave up 0 bases; unmatched junction bases: 8. The CDR3 contains 15 residues. CDR1 is LNHDA, CDR2 SQIVND, per germline (reference sequence). CDR3 bases: TGTGCCAGTGGACTAGGACTCTCTAGCACAGATACGCAGTATTTT. It encodes CASGLGLSSTDTQYF.

V usage is TRBV2 and J usage is TRBJ1-3; D remains ambiguous. V lost 9 bases, J lost 0 bases, and 6 bases lay in between. The CDR3 extends over 12 amino acids. The germline CDR1 and CDR2 sequences are SNHLY and FYNNEI. CDR3 bases: TGTGCCAGGGAGGCCTCTGGAAACACCATATATTTT. Translation gives CAREASGNTIYF. Using reference TRBV2 and TRBJ1-3 for the parts outside the CDR3, the full variable domain is EPEVTQTPSHQVTQMGQEVILRCVPISNHLYFYWYRQILGQKVEFLVSFYNNEISEKSEIFDDQFSVERPDGSNFTLKIRSTKLEDSAMYFCAREASGNTIYFGEGSWLTVV.

This clone appeared a single time. V usage is TRBV5-1 and J usage is TRBJ2-1; 7 bases align to TRBD1. V shed 3 bases, J shed 4 bases, and the junction held 10 bases outside the gene matches. The CDR3 is 16 residues long. Germline CDR1 is SGHRS and CDR2 is YFSETQ. The CDR3 here is CASSYETGAGYNEQFF. For the CDR3, the DNA is TGCGCCAGCAGCTACGAAACAGGGGCCGGGTACAATGAGCAGTTCTTC.

The rearrangement links TRBV27 to TRBJ2-5; 7 nucleotides match TRBD2. Germline-derived CDR1 and CDR2 are MNHEY and SMNVEV (reference sequence). This CDR3 is 15 amino acids long. V lost 6 bases to trimming and J lost 4 bases; unmatched junction nucleotides: 11. The CDR3 sequence is CASSPRRGSLETQYF. CDR3 nucleotides: TGTGCCAGCAGCCCTCGTCGCGGGAGCCTAGAGACCCAGTACTTC.

This chain links TRBV9 with TRBJ2-3, with a weak D call TRBD2 (6 bases). V was shortened by 6 bases and J by 2 bases, with 16 bases between the two germline ends. This CDR3 comprises 15 residues. Germline values: CDR1 SGDLS, CDR2 YYNGEE. The CDR3: CASTLRDFPTDTQYF. The CDR3 DNA follows: TGTGCCAGCACCCTAAGGGACTTTCCCACAGATACGCAGTATTTT.

This clone was seen once. J is TRBJ2-2 and V is TRBV7-9; a possible D gene is TRBD2 (5 bases). The V gene lost 3 bases and the J gene lost 5 bases, with 7 bases spanning the gap. The germline V gene encodes CDR1 SEHNR and CDR2 FQNEAQ (reference sequence). The CDR3 spans 13 residues. The CDR3 DNA follows: TGTGCCAGCAGCTTTAGGGAGACCGGGGAGCTGTTTTTT. It yields the protein CASSFRETGELFF.

The CDR3 sequence: CASTEADGGYTF. The DNA for the CDR3 is TGTGCCAGCACCGAGGCGGATGGGGGCTACACCTTC. The genes are TRBV6-5 and TRBJ1-2; D is ambiguous. This CDR3 is 12 amino acids long. Deletions cut 7 bases from V and 8 bases from J, with 14 bases between. CDR1 is MNHEY and CDR2 is SVGAGI in the germline V gene.

This clone was counted a single time. The chain links TRBV19 to TRBJ2-2, with TRBD2 identical over 8 bases. Trimming removed 3 bases from V and 0 bases from J; junction bases left unmatched: 6. CDR1 and CDR2 from the germline V gene are LNHDA and SQIVND (reference sequence). This CDR3 contains 17 residues. CDR3 region: CASSITGGFANTGELFF. CDR3 in DNA: TGTGCCAGTAGTATTACGGGAGGGTTCGCGAACACCGGGGAGCTGTTTTTT.

Concerning this clone itself: The limits of the CDR3 on the DNA are not certain, so only TCRdb's listed CDR3 is given. The J gene is TRBJ2-7, the V gene TRBV2; the table's D call TRBD2 went unverified against the DNA. Per the germline V gene, CDR1 is SNHLY and CDR2 is FYNNEI. The CDR3 adds up to 14 amino acids, both ends counted. CDR3 protein: CASSSSTTVYEQYF.

V and J are TRBV7-3 and TRBJ2-1; D may be TRBD2 (6 bases). CDR3 size: 17 residues. The germline V and J ends were trimmed by 1 base and 5 bases, with 18 bases remaining between them. The V gene's germline CDR1 is SGHTA and CDR2 FQGTGA. The CDR3 here is CASSLIAAAVVDNEQFF. Here the CDR3 DNA reads TGTGCCAGCAGCTTAATAGCGGCAGCGGTCGTGGACAATGAGCAGTTCTTC. Looking up the rest from reference TRBV7-3 and TRBJ2-1 gives the full variable domain: GAGVSQTPSNKVTEKGKYVELRCDPISGHTALYWYRQSLGQGPEFLIYFQGTGAADDSGLPNDRFFAVRPEGSVSTLKIQRTERGDSAVYLCASSLIAAAVVDNEQFFGPGTRLTVL.

The chain is built from TRBV27 and TRBJ2-1; the D gene is possibly TRBD2 (5 bases). Trimming left V 5 bases short and J 2 bases short, with 13 bases between. The CDR3 spans 15 residues. Germline values: CDR1 MNHEY, CDR2 SMNVEV (reference sequence). The CDR3 DNA follows: TGTGCCAGCAGTCCGTCAGCGGATACCTACAATGAGCAGTTCTTC. It encodes CASSPSADTYNEQFF.

V gene TRBV5-1 combines with J gene TRBJ1-3; D is unresolved. The CDR3 is made up of 17 amino acids. V was trimmed by 0 bases and J by 0 bases, leaving 13 bases between them. Germline CDR1 reads SGHRS; CDR2 reads YFSETQ. The CDR3 here is CASSLASSVNSGNTIYF. CDR3 in DNA: TGCGCCAGCAGCTTGGCCTCTTCGGTAAACTCTGGAAACACCATATATTTT.

V is TRBV11-3 and J is TRBJ2-2; D is unresolved. In germline, CDR1 is SGHNT, CDR2 YENEEA. The length of the CDR3 is 14 residues. V was trimmed by 6 bases and J by 6 bases, leaving 14 bases between them. DNA for the CDR3: TGTGCCAGCAGGAAGAGAGCCAGCGCCGGGGAGCTGTTTTTT. Its protein product is CASRKRASAGELFF.